This T cell receptor (beta chain) comes out of a study of shared clonotypes between healthy human individuals. In the study overall: Each donor contributed plates that comprised three CD4 naive, three CD4 memory, two CD8 naive and one CD8 memory.

Study-level points and caveats: Depth was large, yet rarefaction showed that sorted-subset sequencing was incomplete.

The investigators split CD4+ cells into a CD45RA+ naive subset and a CD45RA-negative memory subset. This clone was picked up a small number of times. As yet, its antigen is unknown. Generated by immunoSEQ multiplex PCR, the TCRdb table keeps only in-frame clones and is missing some. The table lists about 1 million clones, about 70% of them singletons. Sequenced: memory CD4+ T cells sorted from blood. Subset given: CD45RA-negative fraction. The sequence was collected from a man between 18 and 35 years old in good health.

The CDR3, as DNA: TGTGCCAGCAGTGTATTGGGCAGCGAGCAGTACTTC. It encodes CASSVLGSEQYF. The chain carries TRBV2 and TRBJ2-7, with D unclear. The V end was cut by 4 bases, the J end by 6 bases, with 10 bases between. Germline loops: CDR1 SNHLY, CDR2 FYNNEI. The CDR3 consists of 12 residues. The complete variable domain, with remaining parts taken from reference TRBV2 and TRBJ2-7, reads EPEVTQTPSHQVTQMGQEVILRCVPISNHLYFYWYRQILGQKVEFLVSFYNNEISEKSEIFDDQFSVERPDGSNFTLKIRSTKLEDSAMYFCASSVLGSEQYFGPGTRLTVT.